This note documents a single T cell receptor (beta chain) sequence. Its target is not known. The source of the sample is a study of OX40 agonist ivuxolimab in advanced cancers. Overall study context: The treatment was a fully human IgG2 OX40 agonist, ivuxolimab.

Data came from immunoSEQ multiplex PCR; TCRdb stores just in-frame clones and leaves some out. The data hold more than 20,000 clones, with roughly three quarters observed a single time. General study points: On average, a greater number of expanded clones characterised CD8+ T cells relative to CD4+.

There are 15 residues in the CDR3. The ends were cut back, 3 bases at V and 7 bases at J, with 19 bases in the middle. In germline, CDR1 is LNHDA, CDR2 SQIVND (reference sequence). Patients were excluded for autoimmune disease history or systemic immunosuppression. This receptor was obtained from an adult with an advanced solid tumor such as melanoma, head and neck, liver or kidney cancer. The gene calls are TRBV19 and TRBJ2-7, with D tentatively TRBD1 (5 bases). Here the sequenced sample was CD4+ or CD8+ T cells sorted from blood, taken in a trial of the OX40 agonist ivuxolimab. For the CDR3, the DNA is TGTGCCAGTAGTATTGATGGAGCAGGGCCAGGAGAGCAGTACTTC. Protein sequence: CASSIDGAGPGEQYF. The complete variable domain, with remaining parts taken from reference TRBV19 and TRBJ2-7, reads DGGITQSPKYLFRKEGQNVTLSCEQNLNHDAMYWYRQDPGQGLRLIYYSQIVNDFQKGDIAEGYSVSREKKESFPLTVTSAQKNPTAFYLCASSIDGAGPGEQYFGPGTRLTVT.